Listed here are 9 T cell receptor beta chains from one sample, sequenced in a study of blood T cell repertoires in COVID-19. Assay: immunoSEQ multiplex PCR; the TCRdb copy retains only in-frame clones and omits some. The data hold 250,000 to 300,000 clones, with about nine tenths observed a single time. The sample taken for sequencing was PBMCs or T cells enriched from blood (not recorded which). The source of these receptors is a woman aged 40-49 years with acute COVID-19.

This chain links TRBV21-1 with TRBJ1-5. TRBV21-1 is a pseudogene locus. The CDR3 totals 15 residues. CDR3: CASSKAGGKMEPQHF. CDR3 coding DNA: TGTGCCAGCAGCAAGGCCGGGGGGAAGATGGAGCCCCAGCATTTT.

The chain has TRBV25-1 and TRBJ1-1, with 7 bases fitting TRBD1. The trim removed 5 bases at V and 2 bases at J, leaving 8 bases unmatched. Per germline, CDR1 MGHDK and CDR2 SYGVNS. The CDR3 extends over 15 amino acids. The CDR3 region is CASSRTVGGNTEAFF. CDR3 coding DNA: TGTGCCAGCAGTCGAACAGTAGGGGGCAACACTGAAGCTTTCTTT. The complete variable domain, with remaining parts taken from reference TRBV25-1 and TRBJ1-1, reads EADIYQTPRYLVIGTGKKITLECSQTMGHDKMYWYQQDPGMELHLIHYSYGVNSTEKGDLSSESTVSRIRTEHFPLTLESARPSHTSQYLCASSRTVGGNTEAFFGQGTRLTVV.

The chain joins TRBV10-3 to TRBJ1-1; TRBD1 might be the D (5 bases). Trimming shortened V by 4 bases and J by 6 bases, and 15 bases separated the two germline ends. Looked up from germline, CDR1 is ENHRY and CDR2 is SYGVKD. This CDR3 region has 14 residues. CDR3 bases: TGTGCCATCAGTGTCCAGGGCAGAGGCGCTGAAGCTTTCTTT. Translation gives CAISVQGRGAEAFF.

The chain's CDR3 is CASSLHTGTSANEQFF. The CDR3 DNA reads as TGTGCCAGCAGCTTGCATACCGGGACTAGCGCCAATGAGCAGTTCTTC. This sequence joins TRBV5-8 and TRBJ2-1; 10 nucleotides agree with TRBD2. V shed 1 base, J shed 6 bases, and the junction held 7 bases outside the gene matches. The length of the CDR3 is 16 residues. The germline V gene encodes CDR1 SGHTS and CDR2 YDEGEE.

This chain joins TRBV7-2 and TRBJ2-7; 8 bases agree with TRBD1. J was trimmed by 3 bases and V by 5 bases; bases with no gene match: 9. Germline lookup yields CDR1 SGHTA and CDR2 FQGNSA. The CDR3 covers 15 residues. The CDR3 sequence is CASSLPDRGLYEQYF. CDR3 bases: TGTGCCAGCAGCCTTCCAGACAGGGGACTCTACGAGCAGTACTTC.

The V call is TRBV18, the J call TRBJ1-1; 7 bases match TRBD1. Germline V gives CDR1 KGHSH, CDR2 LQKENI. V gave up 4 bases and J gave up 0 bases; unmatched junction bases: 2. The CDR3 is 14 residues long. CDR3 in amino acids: CASSRTGVNTEAFF. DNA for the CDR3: TGTGCCAGCTCACGGACAGGAGTGAACACTGAAGCTTTCTTT.

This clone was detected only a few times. The CDR3 loop is CASSRSGFRDTQYF. The CDR3 nucleotides are TGTGCCAGCAGCCGTTCCGGGTTTCGAGATACGCAGTATTTT. The chain employs TRBV3-1 (or the pseudogene TRBV3-2) and TRBJ2-3; D ambiguous. From germline, CDR1 is LGHDT and CDR2 YNNKEL (reference sequence). Trimming took off 4 bases at V and 5 bases at J, with 13 bases between the two ends. CDR3 length: 14 amino acids.

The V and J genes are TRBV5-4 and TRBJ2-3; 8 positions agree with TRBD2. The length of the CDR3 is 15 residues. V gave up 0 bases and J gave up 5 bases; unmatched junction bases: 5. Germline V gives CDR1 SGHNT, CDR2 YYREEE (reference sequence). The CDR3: CASSLDSGVVDTQYF. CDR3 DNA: TGTGCCAGCAGCTTGGATAGCGGGGTTGTAGATACGCAGTATTTT.

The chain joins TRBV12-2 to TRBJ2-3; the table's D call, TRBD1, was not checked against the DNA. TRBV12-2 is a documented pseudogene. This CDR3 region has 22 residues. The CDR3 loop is CASRLVWATGVVFRECTDTQYF. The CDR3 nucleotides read TGTGCAAGTCGCTTAGTATGGGCCACAGGGGTTGTCTTTCGGGAGTGCACAGATACGCAGTATTTT.